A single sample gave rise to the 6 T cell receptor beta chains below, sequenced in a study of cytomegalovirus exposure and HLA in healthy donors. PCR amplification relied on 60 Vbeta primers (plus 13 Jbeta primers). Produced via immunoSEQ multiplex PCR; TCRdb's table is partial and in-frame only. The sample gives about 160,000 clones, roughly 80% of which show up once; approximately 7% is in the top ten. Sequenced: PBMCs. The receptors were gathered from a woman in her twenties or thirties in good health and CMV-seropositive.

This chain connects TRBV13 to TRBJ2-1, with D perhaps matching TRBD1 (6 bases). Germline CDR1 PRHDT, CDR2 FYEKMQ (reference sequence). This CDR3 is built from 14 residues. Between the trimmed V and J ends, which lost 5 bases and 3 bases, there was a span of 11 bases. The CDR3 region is CASSDGQNYNEQFF. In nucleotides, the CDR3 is TGTGCCAGCAGCGACGGACAGAACTACAATGAGCAGTTCTTC.

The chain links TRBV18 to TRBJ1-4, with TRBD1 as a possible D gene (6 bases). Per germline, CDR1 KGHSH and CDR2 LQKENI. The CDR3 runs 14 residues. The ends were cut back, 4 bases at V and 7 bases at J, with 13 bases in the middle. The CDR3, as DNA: TGTGCCAGCTCACGGGGGGGCGACTCTGAAAAACTGTTTTTT. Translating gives CASSRGGDSEKLFF.

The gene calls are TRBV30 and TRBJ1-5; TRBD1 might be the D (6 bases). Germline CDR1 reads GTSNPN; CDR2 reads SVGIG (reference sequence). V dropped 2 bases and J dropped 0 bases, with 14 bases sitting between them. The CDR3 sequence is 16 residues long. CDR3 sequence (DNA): TGTGCCTGGAGTCGGTCCCGGGACATTAGCAATCAGCCCCAGCATTTT. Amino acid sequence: CAWSRSRDISNQPQHF.

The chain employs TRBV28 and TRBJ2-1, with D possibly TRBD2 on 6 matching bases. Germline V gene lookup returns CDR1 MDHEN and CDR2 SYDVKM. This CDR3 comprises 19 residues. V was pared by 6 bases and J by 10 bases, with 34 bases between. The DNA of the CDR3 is TGTGCCAGCAGCACACTTGGGGGGAGCCTTCGCGGTTCCCCTAGCGAGCAGTTCTTC. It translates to CASSTLGGSLRGSPSEQFF.

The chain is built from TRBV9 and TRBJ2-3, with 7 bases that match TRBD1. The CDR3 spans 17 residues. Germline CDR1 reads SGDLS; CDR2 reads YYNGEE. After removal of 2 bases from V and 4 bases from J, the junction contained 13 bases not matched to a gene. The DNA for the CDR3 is TGTGCCAGCAGCGTTTCGTTGGTGGCAGGGGGTCCAGATACGCAGTATTTT. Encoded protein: CASSVSLVAGGPDTQYF.

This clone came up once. The CDR3 DNA reads as TGTGCCAGCAGTTTAGGCCCAGGGATAGGTGGCTACACCTTC. Its translation: CASSLGPGIGGYTF. The chain employs TRBV28 and TRBJ1-2, with D possibly TRBD1 on 5 matching bases. The CDR3 consists of 14 residues. Germline values: CDR1 MDHEN, CDR2 SYDVKM. The ends were cut back, 2 bases at V and 7 bases at J, with 14 bases in the middle.